Included here is one TCR beta chain sequence, with context. This sample is drawn from a study of blood T cell repertoires in COVID-19. Study-wide context: The samples span acute and convalescent COVID-19 from the United States, Italy and Spain. From T cells, B-cell-depleted T cells, or PBMCs came the material, which was cDNA or gDNA.

Germline lookup yields CDR1 LGHDT and CDR2 YNNKEL (reference sequence). This CDR3 contains 15 residues. Trimming shortened V by 4 bases and J by 2 bases, and 12 bases separated the two germline ends. Authors' data handling: Quantification of nucleated cells was approximated via reference gene primer amplification. Only in-frame clones appear in the TCRdb table, and some are missing; sequencing was by immunoSEQ multiplex PCR. V, J and clone size are taken as reported in that table, and D and trimming were inferred from the DNA itself. The sample shows approximately 100,000 clones, approximately 88% of them seen only once.

Sequencing was performed on peripheral blood. The sequence came from a woman in her fifties or sixties with acute or convalescent COVID-19. The V gene is TRBV3-1 (or the pseudogene TRBV3-2), the J gene TRBJ1-5; D is ambiguous. DNA for the CDR3: TGTGCCAGCAGCCCAGACCTAAAGCGCAATCAGCCCCAGCATTTT. Protein product: CASSPDLKRNQPQHF.